These T cell receptor beta chains were read from a single sample in a study of shared clonotypes between healthy human individuals. The protocol was immunoSEQ multiplex PCR, while the TCRdb copy is restricted to in-frame clones and leaves out a portion. In the table there are some 2.1 million clones, approximately 94% of which are singletons. Sequenced: naive CD8+ T cells sorted from blood. These receptor sequences come from a man between 18 and 29 years old in good health. Both conserved end residues are part of each CDR3. The D gene is left open where the match is weak. Some rows mark clone size as missing; the rest say once, few, many or name a class of expanded clone.

size	D	J	V	DNA	CDR3
.	.	TRBJ2-7	TRBV4-1	TGCGCCAGCAGCCAGAGAGAGGGAAACGAGCAGTACTTC	CASSQREGNEQYF
.	.	TRBJ2-7	TRBV28	TGTGCCAGCAGTTTACCCGACGAGCAGTACTTC	CASSLPDEQYF
.	.	TRBJ2-7	TRBV14	TGTGCCAGCAGACTTCTGGGGGACGGCTCCTACGAGCAGTACTTC	CASRLLGDGSYEQYF
.	TRBD1	TRBJ2-2	TRBV13	TGTGCCAGCAGCTCATCAATAAGGACAGGGCCTTACACCGGGGAGCTGTTTTTT	CASSSSIRTGPYTGELFF
.	.	TRBJ2-3	TRBV10-3	TGTGCCATCAGTGAGCCTAGGGACGGTTTCACAGATACGCAGTATTTT	CAISEPRDGFTDTQYF
.	TRBD2	TRBJ2-1	TRBV6-5	TGTGCCAGCAGTTACACCGGGACTAGCGGCAATGAGCAGTTCTTC	CASSYTGTSGNEQFF
.	TRBD1	TRBJ2-5	TRBV30	TGTGCCTGGAGTGTATGGGGCAGGGGGTTGGAGACCCAGTACTTC	CAWSVWGRGLETQYF
once	.	TRBJ1-2	TRBV7-9	TGTGCCAGCAGCTCCGACAAGGCCCGCGGCTACACCTTC	CASSSDKARGYTF
.	.	TRBJ1-4	TRBV6-6	TGTGCCAGCACCGTCGCGGGGGGGAGTGAAAAACTGTTTTTT	CASTVAGGSEKLFF
.	TRBD1	TRBJ2-2	TRBV4-1	TGCGCCAGCAGCCCGACAGGGCCCGGGGAGCTGTTTTTT	CASSPTGPGELFF
.	.	TRBJ2-2	TRBV30	TGTGCCTGGAGTTGGGGGACAACGAACACCGGGGAGCTGTTTTTT	CAWSWGTTNTGELFF
.	.	TRBJ1-4	TRBV2	TGTGCCAGCAGTGAAGTCGTGGGGATTAATGAAAAACTGTTTTTT	CASSEVVGINEKLFF
once	.	TRBJ2-7	TRBV27	TGTGCCAGCAGTAACGCAGGGACTCATTACGAGCAGTACTTC	CASSNAGTHYEQYF
once	.	TRBJ1-5	TRBV19	TGTGCCAGTAGTTTCTCCCTCATACATAGCAATCAGCCCCAGCATTTT	CASSFSLIHSNQPQHF
.	TRBD1	TRBJ2-1	TRBV6-1	TGTGCCAGCAGCAATACAGGGGCTGAGCAGTTCTTC	CASSNTGAEQFF
once	TRBD1	TRBJ2-1	TRBV25-1	TGTGCCAGCAGCCCCGGGACAGGGTACAATGAGCAGTTCTTC	CASSPGTGYNEQFF
.	.	TRBJ2-3	TRBV7-2	TGTGCCAGCAACCTACAGGGCTGGGGCACAGATACGCAGTATTTT	CASNLQGWGTDTQYF
.	TRBD2	TRBJ2-7	TRBV7-3	TGTGCCAGCAGCTCCGTAGCGGGGGGGCCCTACGAGCAGTACTTC	CASSSVAGGPYEQYF
.	.	TRBJ1-1	TRBV6-1	TGTGCCAGTGAGGGGGGCGACACTGAAGCTTTCTTT	CASEGGDTEAFF
.	TRBD1	TRBJ2-7	TRBV5-6	TGTGCCAGCACCTCCCCCCACAGGGGCATTTACGAGCAGTACTTC	CASTSPHRGIYEQYF
.	.	TRBJ2-2	TRBV5-6	TGTGCCAGCAGTTTCTCATTCAACACCGGGGAGCTGTTTTTT	CASSFSFNTGELFF
.	TRBD1	TRBJ2-7	TRBV19	TGTGCCAGTAGGGGGACAGGGGGCGCGTCCTACGAGCAGTACTTC	CASRGTGGASYEQYF
.	TRBD2	TRBJ2-3	TRBV2	TGTGCCAGCAGTGGACTAGCGGGAGAAAGCACAGATACGCAGTATTTT	CASSGLAGESTDTQYF
.	TRBD1	TRBJ2-2	TRBV10-1	TGCGCCAGCAGCCCATGGACAGGGCAGGTCGGGGAGCTGTTTTTT	CASSPWTGQVGELFF
.	.	TRBJ1-2	TRBV29-1	TGCAGCGACAAATTCGGGGGCGGCTACACCTTC	CSDKFGGGYTF
.	.	TRBJ2-7	TRBV5-6	TGTGCCAGCAGCTTCGGAGGGGGGAACGAGCAGTACTTC	CASSFGGGNEQYF
.	TRBD1	TRBJ2-7	TRBV7-9	TGTGCCAGCAGCTTCAGCCGGGACAGGGTCCTGAGGGGCTCCTACGAGCAGTACTTC	CASSFSRDRVLRGSYEQYF
.	TRBD2	TRBJ2-7	TRBV9	TGTGCCAGCAGCTTTGGACTAGCGTCGACGGGCGAGCAGTACTTC	CASSFGLASTGEQYF
.	TRBD1	TRBJ1-6	TRBV6-5	TGTGCCAGCGGGATTACAGGGGATTCACCCCTCCACTTT	CASGITGDSPLHF
.	.	TRBJ2-7	TRBV14	TGTGCCAGCAGCCAAGTAGACATAATATTCTACGAGCAGTACTTC	CASSQVDIIFYEQYF
.	TRBD2	TRBJ2-3	TRBV19	TGTGCCAGTAGTACACTAGCGGGCCTCACAGATACGCAGTATTTT	CASSTLAGLTDTQYF
.	TRBD2	TRBJ2-7	TRBV11-2	TGTGCCAGCAGCTCCGGACTAGCCTACGAGCAGTACTTC	CASSSGLAYEQYF
.	.	TRBJ1-4	TRBV13	TGTGCCAGCAGCTTAGGTTCGGAAAAACTGTTTTTT	CASSLGSEKLFF
.	.	TRBJ2-7	TRBV11-2	TGTGCCAGCAGCTTCGGGACCTCCTACGAGCAGTACTTC	CASSFGTSYEQYF
.	TRBD2	TRBJ2-3	TRBV27	TGTGCCAGCAGAGGACTAGCGGTCACAGATACGCAGTATTTT	CASRGLAVTDTQYF
.	TRBD2	TRBJ2-7	TRBV27	TGTGCCAGCAGTTCACTAGCGGGAGGCCCCCACGAGCAGTACTTC	CASSSLAGGPHEQYF
.	.	TRBJ2-3	TRBV27	TGTGCCAGCAGTGACCTAGGGGATACGCAGTATTTT	CASSDLGDTQYF
.	TRBD1	TRBJ1-3	TRBV11-2	TGTGCCAGCAGCCTAAGCTCCGGGACAGGGACTGGAAACACCATATATTTT	CASSLSSGTGTGNTIYF
.	.	TRBJ2-7	TRBV6-5	TGTGCCAGCAGTTTTGCAGGTTCCTACGAGCAGTACTTC	CASSFAGSYEQYF
.	TRBD2	TRBJ2-3	TRBV18	TGTGCCAGCTCACCGGAGCGGGGAGGGACAGATACGCAGTATTTT	CASSPERGGTDTQYF
.	.	TRBJ1-6	TRBV6-6	TGTGCCAGCACAACAGGGCCATATAATTCACCCCTCCACTTT	CASTTGPYNSPLHF
.	TRBD1	TRBJ2-5	TRBV7-9	TGTGCCAGCAGCGACAAAACCTCCGGGACAGGGGAGACCCAGTACTTC	CASSDKTSGTGETQYF
.	.	TRBJ2-7	TRBV28	TGTGCCAGCAGGAAACAGGGAATGCCTACAGGGGAGCAGTACTTC	CASRKQGMPTGEQYF
.	.	TRBJ2-7	TRBV2	TGTGCCAGCAGTGCGGGATCCTGGGGACTCTCCTACGAGCAGTACTTC	CASSAGSWGLSYEQYF
.	TRBD1	TRBJ1-6	TRBV11-2	TGTGCCAGCAGCTGGGACAGGGCGGGATCACCCCTCCACTTT	CASSWDRAGSPLHF